The 4 T cell receptor beta chains below were found in one sample sequenced in a study of regulatory T cells in long-lasting Graves disease. TCR beta libraries were built with iRepertoire HTBI primers and Arm-PCR of CDR3 regions. TCRdb reanalysed the multiplex PCR reads using MiXCR and keeps one entry per CDR3 protein. The sample contains more than 300,000 distinct CDR3 sequences, about 14% of which appear only once. Time point described: newly diagnosed GD, antithyroid drugs for less than 3 months. Scientists built the TCR library using RNA that was extracted from PBMCs. Sample: peripheral blood mononuclear cells (PBMCs), taken at new diagnosis, from a patient treated with antithyroid drugs. Receptors originate from a female donor with Graves disease.

The chain couples TRBV2 to TRBJ2-1; 7 nucleotides line up with TRBD2. J lost 3 bases, V lost 5 bases, and 10 bases had no gene match. Germline loops: CDR1 SNHLY, CDR2 FYNNEI. This CDR3 region has 16 residues. The CDR3 nucleotides are TGTGCCAGCAGTAGAGGCCTAGCGGCCCTCTACAATGAGCAGTTCTTC. This translates into CASSRGLAALYNEQFF.

In its sample, this clonotype was seen a few times. The rearrangement links TRBV6-1 to TRBJ1-6, with D perhaps matching TRBD1 (6 bases). CDR1 is MNHNS, CDR2 SASEGT, per germline. The CDR3 is 14 residues long. The germline V and J ends were trimmed by 8 bases and 7 bases, with 15 bases remaining between them. The CDR3 DNA sequence: TGTGCCAGCGGTACAGGGTCGGAGAATTCACCCCTCCACTTT. It yields the protein CASGTGSENSPLHF.

This clonotype was counted many times. This rearrangement joins TRBV28 to TRBJ1-2, with 7 positions matching TRBD1. Germline V gene sequence: CDR1 MDHEN, CDR2 SYDVKM. The CDR3 has 13 amino acids. With V trimmed by 2 bases and J by 6 bases, 3 bases remained unmatched. The CDR3 loop is CASSLNRGDGYTF. The CDR3 DNA follows: TGTGCCAGCAGTTTAAACAGGGGTGATGGCTACACCTTC.

The rearrangement uses TRBV20-1 and TRBJ2-7; TRBD2 is a possible D gene (6 bases). The CDR3 runs to 12 residues. Trimming cost V 3 bases and J 4 bases, with 10 bases left between them. CDR1 and CDR2 from the germline V gene are DFQATT and SNEGSKA (reference sequence). This CDR3 is CSASGGPYEQYF. CDR3 nucleotide sequence: TGCAGTGCTAGCGGGGGACCTTACGAGCAGTACTTC.